This is a list of T cell receptor beta chains from one sample in a study of CD8 T cells in Susac syndrome. TCRdb re-called the immunoSEQ multiplex PCR reads through MiXCR, storing one row per CDR3 protein. The sample lists around 300,000 distinct CDR3 sequences, 65% to 90% occurring once. Material: CD8+ T cells from PBMCs. These receptors were obtained from a human donor with multiple sclerosis. Each CDR3 is given with its conserved first and last residue. Each record gives: CDR3 protein, D gene, V gene. The D gene is left open where the match is weak.

CDR3aa: CASSQEAPPGVRDVYEQYF; d_gene: .; v_gene: TRBV4-2
CDR3aa: CASAGAYNQPQHF; d_gene: .; v_gene: TRBV2
CDR3aa: CASSYPGAGDFEAFF; d_gene: .; v_gene: TRBV6-2/TRBV6-3
CDR3aa: CASSSVLSGNTIYF; d_gene: .; v_gene: TRBV11-2
CDR3aa: CASSYGTAEQFF; d_gene: .; v_gene: TRBV12-3/TRBV12-4
CDR3aa: CASSFPSGLAYNEQFF; d_gene: TRBD2; v_gene: TRBV7-9
CDR3aa: CASSPRTSSSYEQYF; d_gene: .; v_gene: TRBV7-2
CDR3aa: CASSQDRAGGPYNEQFF; d_gene: TRBD1; v_gene: TRBV4-3
CDR3aa: CASSLGPGVNQPQHF; d_gene: .; v_gene: TRBV28
CDR3aa: CASSQVSSGANVLTF; d_gene: .; v_gene: TRBV28
CDR3aa: CASSGTRTDTQYF; d_gene: TRBD2; v_gene: TRBV10-1
CDR3aa: CASSLGTFYNEQFF; d_gene: .; v_gene: TRBV5-1
CDR3aa: CASSQMLWETQYF; d_gene: .; v_gene: TRBV4-3
CDR3aa: CASSPLGPNYGYTF; d_gene: .; v_gene: TRBV12-3/TRBV12-4
CDR3aa: CASSLLGGITDTQYF; d_gene: .; v_gene: TRBV7-3
CDR3aa: CASRSLGTYEQYF; d_gene: .; v_gene: TRBV19
CDR3aa: CASSPGTTSLDEQYF; d_gene: TRBD2; v_gene: TRBV7-8
CDR3aa: CASSPDRGSNEQYF; d_gene: TRBD1; v_gene: TRBV28
CDR3aa: CASSLGRLAGGDEQFF; d_gene: TRBD2; v_gene: TRBV27
CDR3aa: CAWSVGVRLNTGELFF; d_gene: .; v_gene: TRBV30
CDR3aa: CASSYQNTEAFF; d_gene: .; v_gene: TRBV6-2/TRBV6-3
CDR3aa: CASIPREGARIETQYF; d_gene: TRBD1; v_gene: TRBV6-1
CDR3aa: CAITGGTSGRNEQYF; d_gene: TRBD2; v_gene: TRBV10-3
CDR3aa: CASSDGTLGAYEQYF; d_gene: .; v_gene: TRBV6-2/TRBV6-3
CDR3aa: CASSQDTSSGRALGEQFF; d_gene: TRBD2; v_gene: TRBV4-3
CDR3aa: CASSSPGQGFSSYEQYF; d_gene: TRBD1; v_gene: TRBV5-6
CDR3aa: CASSLKEGNQPQHF; d_gene: .; v_gene: TRBV27
CDR3aa: CASSPPGLAGSYEQYF; d_gene: TRBD2; v_gene: TRBV18
CDR3aa: CASSFHFLTGELFF; d_gene: .; v_gene: TRBV7-9
CDR3aa: CASSIARADGNTIYF; d_gene: .; v_gene: TRBV19
CDR3aa: CASSIDWGETQYF; d_gene: .; v_gene: TRBV19
CDR3aa: CASSPPTAPNTEAFF; d_gene: .; v_gene: TRBV7-6
CDR3aa: CASSPEDRTNTEAFF; d_gene: TRBD1; v_gene: TRBV18
CDR3aa: CASSQTGTSGDSSYEQYF; d_gene: TRBD2; v_gene: TRBV4-2
CDR3aa: CASSLWAESSYNEQFF; d_gene: .; v_gene: TRBV27